A selection of T cell receptor beta chains follows, all from one sample in a study of OX40 agonist ivuxolimab in advanced cancers. The table came from immunoSEQ multiplex PCR; TCRdb's copy has only in-frame clones and leaves some out. This sample has 75,000 to 100,000 clones; over 65% occur once, and the top ten carry 2.5% to 3%. The material was CD4+ or CD8+ T cells sorted from blood, obtained in a trial of the OX40 agonist ivuxolimab. These TCRs come from an adult with an advanced solid tumor such as melanoma, head and neck, liver or kidney cancer. Both conserved end residues are part of each CDR3. Each record gives: D gene, J gene, V gene, clone size, CDR3 DNA, CDR3 protein. A D gene is named only where the DNA matches it firmly. Clone size is not always given. Where it is, it says once, few, many or a class for expanded clones.

TRBD1 TRBJ1-2 TRBV5-8 - TGTGCCAGCAGCCCAGCGGGGACAGGGAACTATGGCTACACCTTC CASSPAGTGNYGYTF
TRBD2 TRBJ2-5 TRBV7-2 - TGTGCCAGCAGCTCCCCCAGGCGGGGGGGCCAGGAGACCCAGTACTTC CASSSPRRGGQETQYF
TRBD1 TRBJ1-2 TRBV5-1 - TGCGCCAGCAGCTTGGAACCCGGGACAGGGGGCGGTGGCTACACCTTC CASSLEPGTGGGGYTF
TRBD2 TRBJ2-1 TRBV19 - TGTGCCAGTAGCTCAGGAGCGGGGAGGTACAATGAGCAGTTCTTC CASSSGAGRYNEQFF
- TRBJ2-2 TRBV28 few TGTGCCAGCACCTTCAGGGCGGGGAGGGAGCTGTTTTTT CASTFRAGRELFF
TRBD1 TRBJ2-3 TRBV5-5 once TGTGCCAGCAGCATACGGACAGGGTCCCTCTCAGATACGCAGTATTTT CASSIRTGSLSDTQYF
TRBD2 TRBJ2-1 TRBV4-2 - TGTGCCAGCAGCCAAGGGCCTAGCGGGGGGGCTTCTTACAATGAGCAGTTCTTC CASSQGPSGGASYNEQFF
TRBD2 TRBJ2-1 TRBV19 - TGTGCCAGTAGTATCCCAGCGGGATATGAGCAGTTCTTC CASSIPAGYEQFF
TRBD2 TRBJ2-1 TRBV9 - TGTGCCAGCAGCCCGGCTAGCGGGGGGAAATCCTACAATGAGCAGTTCTTC CASSPASGGKSYNEQFF
- TRBJ2-3 TRBV6-6 - TGTGCCAGCAGCCCTCGAGGGGGGGGGCCCACAGATACGCAGTATTTT CASSPRGGGPTDTQYF
- TRBJ1-6 TRBV14 - TGTGCCAGCAGCCAAGATAGTAATTCACCCCTCCACTTT CASSQDSNSPLHF
TRBD1 TRBJ1-4 TRBV11-1 - TGTGCCAGCAGCTCCGGACAGGGCAGTGAAAAACTGTTTTTT CASSSGQGSEKLFF
- TRBJ2-3 TRBV27 - TGTGCCAGCAGTTTGGGTGGCAGGGTCCCAGATACGCAGTATTTT CASSLGGRVPDTQYF
- TRBJ2-6 TRBV28 - TGTGCCAGCAGTCGCCTTGGAGGGGCCAACGTCCTGACTTTC CASSRLGGANVLTF
- TRBJ1-2 TRBV2 - TGTGCCAGCAGTGAAGCCTGTGGCTACACCTTC CASSEACGYTF
- TRBJ2-1 TRBV19 - TGTGCCAGTAGTATAGTCGTAAGGCCTCCCTACAATGAGCAGTTCTTC CASSIVVRPPYNEQFF
- TRBJ2-3 TRBV7-3 - TGTGCCAGCAGCTTCAGCGGTGATACGCAGTATTTT CASSFSGDTQYF
TRBD1 TRBJ1-2 TRBV18 - TGTGCCAGCTCACGGTCCGGGACAGAGGTTGGCTACACCTTC CASSRSGTEVGYTF
TRBD1 TRBJ2-5 TRBV5-1 - TGCGCCAGCAGCTTTAATTCGGGACAGCAAGAGACCCAGTACTTC CASSFNSGQQETQYF
- TRBJ1-5 TRBV19 few TGTGCCCGTAGGGGGGTTAGGACAGTCTACAATCAGCCCCAGCATTTT CARRGVRTVYNQPQHF
- TRBJ1-6 TRBV11-2 - TGTGCCAGCCAAAGAGACCAGGCCAGAGATAATTCACCCCTCCACTTT CASQRDQARDNSPLHF
- TRBJ2-2 TRBV5-1 - TGCGCCAGCAGCCAACGGGGCGGTAGTCCGCCCGGGGAGCTGTTTTTT CASSQRGGSPPGELFF
TRBD1 TRBJ2-2 TRBV6-6 - TGTGCCGGTCGACAGGGGGGTGGCGGGGAGCTGTTTTTT CAGRQGGGGELFF
- TRBJ2-7 TRBV6-5 once TGTGCCAGCAGACCCCCCGGGGGGCCTTTCGAGCAGTACTTC CASRPPGGPFEQYF
- TRBJ1-4 TRBV28 - TGTGCCAGCAGCCCTTGGAGGGCAACTAATGAAAAACTGTTTTTT CASSPWRATNEKLFF
- TRBJ2-7 TRBV4-3 - TGCGCCAGCAGCCAAGAGGGCAGGGGATCCTACGAGCAGTACTTC CASSQEGRGSYEQYF
- TRBJ2-2 TRBV2 - TGTGCCAGCAGTGGGACCGGGACACCGGGCGGGGAGCTGTTTTTT CASSGTGTPGGELFF
- TRBJ1-2 TRBV2 - TGTGCCAGCAGTAAACAGAGGGACTATGGCTACACCTTC CASSKQRDYGYTF
TRBD2 TRBJ2-4 TRBV7-2 - TGTGCCAGCAGCTTAGGGCGGGAGAAAAACATTCAGTACTTC CASSLGREKNIQYF
- TRBJ1-6 TRBV7-2 - TGTGCCAGCAGCTTAGGACAGGAAAGAAATAATTCACCCCTCCACTTT CASSLGQERNNSPLHF
TRBD1 TRBJ2-6 TRBV11-2 - TGTGCCAGCAGCTCCCTCAGGGGGCTTGGGGCCAACGTCCTGACTTTC CASSSLRGLGANVLTF
- TRBJ1-6 TRBV20-1 few TGCAGTGCACACCATAATTCACCCCTCCACTTT CSAHHNSPLHF
TRBD2 TRBJ2-2 TRBV2 once TGTGCCAGCAGTGAACTAGCGGGGGGGCTCACCGGGGAGCTGTTTTTT CASSELAGGLTGELFF
TRBD1 TRBJ1-6 TRBV7-2 - TGTGCCAGCAGCTTAGACAGGGGGCTTAATTCACCCCTCCACTTT CASSLDRGLNSPLHF
- TRBJ1-1 TRBV18 - TGTGCCAGCTCCTCCGGAACCGTTTTGAGGAACACTGAAGCTTTCTTT CASSSGTVLRNTEAFF
TRBD1 TRBJ1-2 TRBV25-1 few TGTGCCAGCAGTGAATGGTCAGGGGGTAGTGGCTACACCTTC CASSEWSGGSGYTF
TRBD1 TRBJ2-5 TRBV10-3 - TGTGCCATCAGTGAGAGCACAGGGGCCGGGGAGACCCAGTACTTC CAISESTGAGETQYF
- TRBJ1-6 TRBV10-2 - TGCGCCAGCAGTGAGTGGGCCTCGACCCTCCACTTT CASSEWASTLHF
- TRBJ1-1 TRBV28 few TGTGCCAGCAGGGAGGGGTACACTGAAGCTTTCTTT CASREGYTEAFF
- TRBJ2-5 TRBV5-4 - TGTGCCAGCAGCTTAGCCCCTCTAGGAGGAGAGACCCAGTACTTC CASSLAPLGGETQYF
- TRBJ1-5 TRBV7-2 - TGTGCCAGCAGCTTAGAAGGGAGGGGCCGAAATCAGCCCCAGCATTTT CASSLEGRGRNQPQHF
- TRBJ2-7 TRBV29-1 - TGCAGCGTTGTTGCAGGGGGGCTGTCCTACGAGCAGTACTTC CSVVAGGLSYEQYF
- TRBJ2-1 TRBV7-9 - TGTGCCAGCAGCTTGGGACACGGGGATGAGCAGTTCTTC CASSLGHGDEQFF
TRBD2 TRBJ2-7 TRBV9 - TGTGCCAGCAGCGTAGGAGGGACTAGCGGGTACGAGCAGTACTTC CASSVGGTSGYEQYF
TRBD1 TRBJ2-7 TRBV11-2 - TGTGCCAGCAGCCTGATACAGGGGGGCTACGAGCAGTACTTC CASSLIQGGYEQYF
- TRBJ2-2 TRBV6-1 once TGTGCCAGCAGGGCCACAGGGATCGGGGAGCTGTTTTTT CASRATGIGELFF
TRBD1 TRBJ1-6 TRBV7-9 medium-sized TGTGCCAGCAGCCCCCCGGGACAGTCTAATTCACCCCTCCACTTT CASSPPGQSNSPLHF
TRBD1 TRBJ1-5 TRBV10-2 - TGCGCCAGCAGCCGGGACAGGGAGTATCAGCCCCAGCATTTT CASSRDREYQPQHF
TRBD1 TRBJ1-5 TRBV16 - TGTGCCAGCAGCCCCCAGGGGGGAGAGCCCCAGCATTTT CASSPQGGEPQHF
- TRBJ2-1 TRBV9 - TGTGCCAGCAGCGTAGGATTAATCCAGGGGGGACGGAGTGAGCAGTTCTTC CASSVGLIQGGRSEQFF
- TRBJ2-3 TRBV11-3 - TGTGCCAGCAGCCGAGGGGGGTCAGATACGCAGTATTTT CASSRGGSDTQYF
- TRBJ2-3 TRBV4-2 - TGTGCCAGCAGCCAAGTCGCAGGGGATGTGACAGATACGCAGTATTTT CASSQVAGDVTDTQYF
TRBD1 TRBJ1-1 TRBV7-2 few TGTGCCAGCAGCCCAGGACAGGCCACGAGCACTGAAGCTTTCTTT CASSPGQATSTEAFF
- TRBJ1-4 TRBV6-5 - TGTGCCAGCTCGGACTCTTGGCAGGGTAATGAAAAACTGTTTTTT CASSDSWQGNEKLFF
TRBD1 TRBJ2-5 TRBV7-9 - TGTGCCAGCAGCCGGACAGGGGGACAAGAGACCCAGTACTTC CASSRTGGQETQYF
- TRBJ2-2 TRBV10-3 - TGTGCCATCAGTGAGTCGCAGTCCGGGGAGCTGTTTTTT CAISESQSGELFF
- TRBJ1-1 TRBV18 - TGTGCCAGCTCACCACAAGGAGACAGCACTGAAGCTTTCTTT CASSPQGDSTEAFF